This TCR beta chain was profiled in a study of blood T cell repertoires in COVID-19. Notes on this clone: At one boundary the junction diverges from the germline segment, which might be a read error.

Germline V gives CDR1 LNHDA, CDR2 SQIVND (reference sequence). This CDR3 is 15 amino acids long. Method: immunoSEQ multiplex PCR; TCRdb's copy keeps in-frame clones and lacks some. Among fewer than 300,000 clones, approximately 85% were seen once, and the ten largest hold 4% to 6%. The clonotype was recovered from a man in his fifties or sixties with active or convalescent COVID-19. The rearrangement joins TRBV19 to TRBJ1-3, with D possibly TRBD1 on 5 matching bases. Sequenced sample: peripheral blood. CDR3 protein: CASSLDLTAGNTIYF. The DNA of the CDR3 is TGTGCCAGTAGTCTAGATTTGACAGCCGGAAACACCATATATTTT.